This T cell receptor (beta chain) originates from a study of T cells in localized non-small cell lung cancer. In regard to this clone: Its antigen is not identified. At one end, the junction sequence differs from germline, possibly due to a read error.

The CDR3 contains 11 residues. Germline V gives CDR1 GTSNPN, CDR2 SVGIG (reference sequence). Study-wide results and limits: In adjacent lung, a median around 52 of the top 100 tumor clones were found.

Clones were read by immunoSEQ multiplex PCR, and TCRdb kept only the in-frame ones, dropping some. The sample includes around 30,000 clones, roughly 90% of them seen just once. The material was peripheral blood mononuclear cells, obtained before any cancer treatment. The V and J genes are TRBV30 and TRBJ2-7; D is unclear. This sequence was found in a woman aged 40-69 years with stage III lung adenocarcinoma. CDR3 DNA sequence: TGTGCCTGGAGTTCGTCCTACGAGAAGTACTTC. As protein: CAWSSSYEKYF.